One and the same sample provided the 29 T cell receptor beta chains below, sequenced in a study of T-cell reconstitution after alpha-beta-depleted transplantation in children. Unique molecular identifiers were used to barcode this TCRbeta library. TCRdb reanalysed the PCR reads using MiXCR and keeps one entry per CDR3 protein. The repertoire holds around 370,000 distinct CDR3 sequences, with 9% to 12% as singletons. The sample consisted of PBMCs from the stem cell graft donor, taken from the stem cell graft. The receptor source for this set is a human donor who donated a stem cell graft to a child with acute lymphoblastic leukemia.

The chain carries TRBV6-1 and TRBJ2-1; D gene ambiguous. There are 15 residues in the CDR3. The V end lost 6 bases, the J end lost 0 bases, and 12 bases lay between the germline ends. The germline gives CDR1 MNHNS, CDR2 SASEGT. CDR3: CASSPEASSYNEQFF. The CDR3 DNA is TGTGCCAGCAGCCCCGAGGCGAGCTCCTACAATGAGCAGTTCTTC.

The rearrangement joins TRBV5-4 to TRBJ2-2, with D possibly called TRBD1 or TRBD2 (5 bases each). The germline gives CDR1 SGHNT, CDR2 YYREEE (reference sequence). The CDR3 sequence is 13 residues long. The ends were cut back, 3 bases at V and 6 bases at J, with 9 bases in the middle. The CDR3 region has the DNA TGTGCCAGCAGCTCTCCGGGACCCGGGGAGCTGTTTTTT. Translated: CASSSPGPGELFF.

This clonotype was counted a few times. The chain links TRBV29-1 to TRBJ2-1; 7 bases line up with TRBD2. V lost 7 bases to trimming and J lost 0 bases; unmatched junction nucleotides: 12. Germline loops: CDR1 SQVTM, CDR2 ANQGSEA. This CDR3 has 16 residues. The CDR3, as DNA: TGCAGCGCCAGGACGAGCGGGACCCCCTCCTACAATGAGCAGTTCTTC. Protein sequence: CSARTSGTPSYNEQFF.

The chain combines TRBV7-3 with TRBJ2-1; D is uncertain. CDR1 is SGHTA and CDR2 is FQGTGA in the germline V gene. The CDR3 runs to 14 residues. V lost 4 bases and J lost 8, with 15 bases in between. The CDR3 loop reads CASSSGPKVHEQFF. CDR3 coding DNA: TGTGCCAGCAGCTCGGGCCCAAAGGTCCATGAGCAGTTCTTC.

This clonotype was counted between two and nine times. The CDR3 DNA sequence: TGTGCCAGCAGCGCTAAGGGCGGGATTGCGGCTTTCTTT. Protein product: CASSAKGGIAAFF. The V and J genes are TRBV11-2 and TRBJ1-1; D ambiguous. Trimming removed 5 bases from V and 11 bases from J, with 18 bases in between. Germline CDR1 SGHAT, CDR2 FQNNGV. The CDR3 runs 13 residues.

CDR3 in DNA: TGTGCCAGCAGTCCCCTCGGCAGGGGGACATATACGCAGTATTTT. This sequence encodes CASSPLGRGTYTQYF. V is TRBV12-3 or TRBV12-4 and J is TRBJ2-3; 7 bases map to TRBD1. The V segment lost 5 bases and the J segment 7 bases; nucleotides outside the gene matches: 12. CDR3 size: 15 residues.

The gene calls are TRBV20-1 and TRBJ1-5; tentatively, D is TRBD1 (6 bases). This CDR3 contains 18 residues. V lost 0 bases and J lost 3, with 21 bases in between. CDR1 DFQATT and CDR2 SNEGSKA come from the germline V gene (reference sequence). DNA for the CDR3: TGCAGTGCTAGAGATAGTAGTAGGGGGTATCCAGCCAATCAGCCCCAGCATTTT. Its protein product is CSARDSSRGYPANQPQHF.

The gene calls are TRBV14 and TRBJ2-7, with D tentatively TRBD1 (6 bases). The CDR3 has 15 residues. The V and J ends lost 4 bases and 0 bases respectively, with 13 bases between them. Germline V gene lookup returns CDR1 SGHDN and CDR2 FVKESK. CDR3 sequence reads: CASSPRQASSYEQYF. The DNA for the CDR3 is TGTGCCAGCAGCCCCAGACAGGCAAGCTCCTACGAGCAGTACTTC.

J is TRBJ1-3 and V is TRBV20-1; D remains unclear. This CDR3 is built from 15 residues. The V end was cut by 0 bases, the J end by 0 bases, with 9 bases between. Germline loops: CDR1 DFQATT, CDR2 SNEGSKA (reference sequence). This chain's CDR3 is CSARDLRDSGNTIYF. CDR3 nucleotides: TGCAGTGCTAGAGACCTACGGGACTCTGGAAACACCATATATTTT.

The chain is built from TRBV5-5 and TRBJ2-7; D is undetermined. The CDR3 sequence is 15 residues long. The germline V gene has CDR1 SGHKS and CDR2 YYEKEE (reference sequence). V gave up 4 bases and J gave up 5 bases, with 19 bases separating them. This CDR3 is CASSKILPGDHEQYF. In DNA form, the CDR3 reads TGTGCCAGCAGCAAGATACTGCCCGGAGACCACGAGCAGTACTTC.

This clonotype was seen only a few times. This sequence joins TRBV7-3 and TRBJ2-3; either TRBD1 or TRBD2 may fit D (6 bases each). The CDR3 runs to 13 residues. Germline CDR1 and CDR2: SGHTA and FQGTGA. The V end lost 6 bases, the J end lost 6 bases, and 13 bases lay between the germline ends. CDR3 residues: CASRRGAGDTQYF. The CDR3 DNA follows: TGTGCCAGCAGGAGGGGGGCCGGGGATACGCAGTATTTT.

This clonotype was counted only a few times. The chain joins TRBV9 to TRBJ2-1; the D is unclear. The CDR3 is made up of 12 amino acids. V dropped 3 bases and J dropped 6 bases, with 7 bases sitting between them. CDR1 and CDR2 (germline): SGDLS, YYNGEE. CDR3: CASSAGVNEQFF. CDR3 sequence (DNA): TGTGCCAGCAGCGCGGGCGTCAATGAGCAGTTCTTC. Full variable domain (missing parts from reference TRBV9 and TRBJ2-1): DSGVTQTPKHLITATGQRVTLRCSPRSGDLSVYWYQQSLDQGLQFLIQYYNGEERAKGNILERFSAQQFPDLHSELNLSSLELGDSALYFCASSAGVNEQFFGPGTRLTVL.

In this sample, this clonotype turned up a few times. V usage is TRBV27 and J usage is TRBJ1-2; 11 bases line up with TRBD1. The J segment lost 5 bases and the V segment lost 4 bases, leaving 6 bases of the junction unmatched. CDR1 is MNHEY and CDR2 is SMNVEV in the germline V gene (reference sequence). CDR3 length equals 15 residues. CDR3 DNA: TGTGCCAGCAGTTATGGGACAGGGGGGCTTTATGGCTACACCTTC. Residues: CASSYGTGGLYGYTF.

V gene TRBV18 combines with J gene TRBJ2-5; D assignment may be TRBD1 or TRBD2 (5 bases each). Trimming left V 4 bases short and J 2 bases short, with 14 bases between. Per the germline V gene, CDR1 is KGHSH and CDR2 is LQKENI. The CDR3 length is 15 residues. The CDR3 region has the DNA TGTGCCAGCTCACGAGGGGCTCTAGTACAAGAGACCCAGTACTTC. Residues: CASSRGALVQETQYF.

CDR3 nucleotides: TGCGCCAGCAGCCAAGATCCTGGACTAGTCAATGAGCAGTTCTTC. Translated: CASSQDPGLVNEQFF. This rearrangement joins TRBV4-1 to TRBJ2-1; the match to TRBD2 covers 7 bases. V trimming: 0 bases; J trimming: 6 bases; junction bases outside the gene matches: 5. Germline CDR1 MGHRA, CDR2 YSYEKL. The CDR3 sequence is 15 residues long.

This clonotype was counted only a few times. This chain connects TRBV15 to TRBJ2-6; D remains ambiguous. The CDR3 loop spans 15 amino acids. The V and J ends lost 0 bases and 3 bases respectively, with 6 bases between them. Germline-derived CDR1 and CDR2 are LNHNV and YYDKDF (reference sequence). The CDR3 protein is CATSRDRVGANVLTF. For the CDR3, the DNA is TGTGCCACCAGCAGAGATAGGGTTGGGGCCAACGTCCTGACTTTC.

This clonotype was seen only a few times. The chain carries TRBV7-9 and TRBJ1-1; D may be TRBD1 (6 bases). CDR1 SEHNR and CDR2 FQNEAQ come from the germline V gene (reference sequence). Trimming took off 4 bases at V and 5 bases at J, with 14 bases between the two ends. The CDR3 has 14 amino acids. The CDR3 coding sequence is TGTGCCAGCAGCTCACAGGGTTTTGGGACTGAAGCTTTCTTT. Its protein is CASSSQGFGTEAFF.

The chain uses TRBV7-2 and TRBJ2-5; TRBD2 might be the D (5 bases). The CDR3 consists of 16 residues. From germline, CDR1 is SGHTA and CDR2 FQGNSA. V was trimmed by 1 base and J by 0 bases, leaving 12 bases between them. The CDR3 region has the DNA TGTGCCAGCAGCTTAGTATTTCGAGGGTACCAAGAGACCCAGTACTTC. It yields the protein CASSLVFRGYQETQYF.

The V and J genes are TRBV5-1 and TRBJ2-3; D uncertain. The CDR3 is 15 amino acids. The V gene lost 0 bases and the J gene lost 3 bases, with 11 bases spanning the gap. Germline lookup yields CDR1 SGHRS and CDR2 YFSETQ. The DNA for the CDR3 is TGCGCCAGCAGCTTGGCTGTAAGAAGGACAGATACGCAGTATTTT. This encodes CASSLAVRRTDTQYF.

The gene calls are TRBV29-1 and TRBJ2-5; perhaps D is TRBD1 or TRBD2 (5 bases each). Germline V lookup: CDR1 SQVTM, CDR2 ANQGSEA. The CDR3 has 14 residues. V gave up 4 bases and J gave up 7 bases, with 19 bases separating them. DNA of the CDR3: TGCAGCGTTGGGCCGGGACGGCCGTCGGTGACCCAGTACTTC. This sequence encodes CSVGPGRPSVTQYF.

This clonotype has just a few counts. J is TRBJ2-5 and V is TRBV7-9, with D uncertain. This CDR3 has 12 amino acids. CDR1 is SEHNR and CDR2 is FQNEAQ in the germline V gene (reference sequence). Trimming took 5 bases from V and 5 from J, leaving 9 bases between them. The CDR3 DNA is TGTGCCAGCAGCGACTCGGGCGAGACCCAGTACTTC. Encoded protein: CASSDSGETQYF.

The chain is built from TRBV7-2 and TRBJ2-1, with 7 nucleotides matching TRBD2. CDR3 length: 15 residues. Germline V gene sequence: CDR1 SGHTA, CDR2 FQGNSA. V dropped 9 bases and J dropped 0; count of bases not matched to a gene: 8. The CDR3 nucleotides are TGTGCCAGTACTAGCGTTCCTAGCTCCTACAATGAGCAGTTCTTC. This sequence encodes CASTSVPSSYNEQFF.

This clonotype was found a few times. V and J are TRBV11-2 and TRBJ2-7; D uncertain. Trimming cost V 2 bases and J 0 bases, with 14 bases left between them. CDR1 is SGHAT, CDR2 FQNNGV, per germline. This CDR3 spans 16 amino acids. The chain's CDR3 is CASSLLFPAVSYEQYF. The CDR3 DNA sequence: TGTGCCAGCAGCTTACTCTTCCCAGCCGTCTCCTACGAGCAGTACTTC.

The sample holds a few counts of this clonotype. This chain connects TRBV3-1 to TRBJ2-7; 15 bases match TRBD2. The CDR3 has 20 amino acids. The germline gives CDR1 LGHDT, CDR2 YNNKEL (reference sequence). Trimming cost V 3 bases and J 0 bases; bases outside gene matches: 12. Here the CDR3 DNA reads TGTGCCAGCAGCCAGATACCGAGGACTAGCGGGAGGGCTAGCTCCTACGAGCAGTACTTC. Protein product: CASSQIPRTSGRASSYEQYF.

This clonotype occurred many times. This chain connects TRBV29-1 to TRBJ2-7; D gene uncertain. The CDR3 covers 13 residues. CDR1 is SQVTM and CDR2 is ANQGSEA in the germline V gene. The germline V and J ends were trimmed by 0 bases and 2 bases, with 8 bases remaining between them. This CDR3 reads CSVEESETYEQYF. CDR3 in DNA: TGCAGCGTTGAAGAGTCAGAGACCTACGAGCAGTACTTC.

This clonotype was detected a few times. The chain links TRBV29-1 to TRBJ2-5; maybe TRBD1 (6 bases). The CDR3 contains 14 residues. From germline, CDR1 is SQVTM and CDR2 ANQGSEA. V shed 6 bases and J shed 5 bases, with 19 bases lying between them. In DNA form, the CDR3 reads TGCAGCGTCCCCAGCCTTTACAGGGTTGAGACCCAGTACTTC. This codes for CSVPSLYRVETQYF.

A few counts support this clonotype. The chain recombines TRBV5-1 with TRBJ2-7; weak D call: TRBD2 (5 bases). The CDR3 length is 15 residues. The V end was cut by 5 bases, the J end by 5 bases, with 20 bases between. Germline V gene lookup returns CDR1 SGHRS and CDR2 YFSETQ. The CDR3, as DNA: TGCGCCAGCAGTCTTTCGGGTGCTAGCAGCGACGAGCAGTACTTC. Translating gives CASSLSGASSDEQYF. Supplemented by reference TRBV5-1 and TRBJ2-7, the full variable domain reads KAGVTQTPRYLIKTRGQQVTLSCSPISGHRSVSWYQQTPGQGLQFLFEYFSETQRNKGNFPGRFSGRQFSNSRSEMNVSTLELGDSALYLCASSLSGASSDEQYFGPGTRLTVT.

This rearrangement joins TRBV7-2 to TRBJ2-7; 8 bases are shared with TRBD2. Losses at the gene ends were 5 bases for V and 5 bases for J; bases not matched to a gene: 8. This CDR3 is 14 amino acids long. Germline V lookup: CDR1 SGHTA, CDR2 FQGNSA. The DNA of the CDR3 is TGTGCCAGCAGCCCGGTAGCGGGAAGCAACGAGCAGTACTTC. It codes for CASSPVAGSNEQYF. The full variable domain, its missing parts supplied by reference TRBV7-2 and TRBJ2-7, is GAGVSQSPSNKVTEKGKDVELRCDPISGHTALYWYRQSLGQGLEFLIYFQGNSAPDKSGLPSDRFSAERTGGSVSTLTIQRTQQEDSAVYLCASSPVAGSNEQYFGPGTRLTVT.

This chain uses TRBV5-1 with TRBJ2-1, with D maybe TRBD1 (6 bases). The CDR3 has 16 residues. Germline V lookup: CDR1 SGHRS, CDR2 YFSETQ. V lost 4 bases, J lost 5 bases, and 19 bases lay in between. The CDR3 DNA reads as TGCGCCAGCAGCCATGGACAGCTAGGTCCCCACAATGAGCAGTTCTTC. Its translation: CASSHGQLGPHNEQFF.